The source of this T cell receptor beta chain is a study of blood T cell repertoires in COVID-19. The CDR3 contains 14 residues. The V gene lost 4 bases and the J gene lost 0 bases, with 10 bases spanning the gap. Germline values: CDR1 KGHSH, CDR2 LQKENI. In the original analysis: Estimated nucleated cell counts came from reference gene primer amplification. TCRdb's table, derived via immunoSEQ multiplex PCR, lists solely in-frame clones and lacks some. The D gene and trimming were derived from the DNA, and the V and J assignments and clone size from that table. The sample lists under 350,000 clones; 90% were seen once.

The chain employs TRBV18 and TRBJ2-7; weak D call: TRBD1 (5 bases). The sequence was obtained from a man aged 55 to 70 who had recovered from COVID-19. Source material: PBMCs or T cells enriched from blood (not recorded which). This chain's CDR3 is CASSLTDSSYEQYF. The CDR3 region has the DNA TGTGCCAGCTCACTAACCGACAGCTCCTACGAGCAGTACTTC.